This paragraph reports one T cell receptor beta chain. Its antigen is currently not known. The final CDR3 position lacks the conserved phenylalanine or tryptophan, pointing to a likely read error. Because the CDR3's place on the DNA is in doubt, the DNA is left out and the CDR3 is given as listed by TCRdb. Flow cytometry had shown CD8+CD57+ cell expansion in the patients selected for sequencing. Every patient had a diagnosis of severe acquired aplastic anemia based on International Study of Aplastic Anemia and Agranulocytosis and Camitta criteria. At the time blood was sampled, none of the patients had received any therapy. The study deep-sequenced TCR repertoires of sorted CD4+ and CD8+ blood T cells from severe aplastic anemia patients and healthy subjects. Patients were enrolled under clinicaltrials.gov protocols 00001620, 01623167, 00001397, 00071045, 00081523 and 00961064 in the USA. Ficoll-Paque density gradient centrifugation was used to isolate peripheral blood mononuclear cells. Before DNA was extracted, CD4+ and CD8+ T cells were sorted using either FACS or magnetic beads.

These data come from a study of CD8+CD57+ T cells in acquired aplastic anemia (dated by TCRdb to between 2017 and 2018). In terms of the full investigation: Extracted DNA from sorted CD4+ and CD8+ cells averaged about 3.4 ug, ranging from about 0.18 to 27.4 ug. CD8+CD57+ expansion was defined as frequency above the mean frequency observed in healthy subjects. Results the study describes overall, beyond this receptor: Roughly 29 CD8+ CDR3 sequences were shared between patients and controls but appeared highly expressed in patients and within their immunodominant clones. No significant difference in CD8+ Simpson's diversity was found between patients and healthy controls (P=0.060).

CDR1 and CDR2 are drawn from the germline V gene: ENHRY, SYGVKD. The CDR3 length is 14 residues, termini included. Profiling of TCR beta VDJ combinations and CDR3 sequences used genomic DNA as the template. An Illumina HiSeq 2000 was used for TCR repertoire sequencing. Turning to the authors' computational methods: TRBV/TRBJ rearrangement plots, CDR3 size and DJ length profiles, and Simpson's diversity index were used to evaluate the repertoires. The most abundant DNA sequence in the deep sequencing data was defined as the immunodominant clone. CDR3 amino acid sequences were checked for sharing across subjects and were also compared against the VDJdb database and published repertoires. TCRdb redid the processing of the public reads, applying fastp at Q25 and MiXCR, and retained in-frame beta chains. Each entry is one CDR3 protein sequence, shown with its most common DNA and genes. The V and J calls, along with clone size, are taken from TCRdb and not from the paper's own processing. The sample table records more than 200,000 distinct CDR3 sequences; around 50% of these occur just once. The ten biggest clones cover about 20% of the sample.

This clonotype originated in a human donor with aplastic anemia. The sequence is built from TRBV10-3 and TRBJ2-7; the D call of TRBD1 is as the table states it, not checked on the DNA. Specimen: sorted CD4+, CD8+, or CD8+CD57+ T cells (not recorded which) from PBMCs. The CDR3 reads as follows: CAIRGSGAQPTSST.